The table lists the clone carrying this T cell receptor beta chain with a few counts. TCRdb redid the calling of the 5' RACE reads with MiXCR, one entry per CDR3 protein. Of hundreds of thousands of distinct CDR3 sequences in the sample, about 18% were seen once. The record originates from a study of T-cell memory formation after mild COVID-19. Germline CDR1 and CDR2: MNHEY and SVGAGI. V was clipped by 6 bases and J by 5 bases, with 19 bases between them. The CDR3 contains 15 residues. Sequencing was performed on PBMCs or a T cell subset sorted from them (not recorded which). The origin of this receptor is an adult woman who had mild COVID-19 (a few samples of this study predate the infection). Cell type and time point are not known. The rearrangement links TRBV6-5 to TRBJ1-2; tentative D call: TRBD1 (5 bases). The CDR3 nucleotides read TGTGCCAGCAGCCCGAAGGGACTGTCCATTTATGGCTACACCTTC. Protein: CASSPKGLSIYGYTF.